These 27 T cell receptor beta chains were all obtained from the same sample, sequenced in a study of T cell changes during pregnancy in multiple sclerosis. TCRdb keeps only in-frame clones here, not all; method: immunoSEQ multiplex PCR. The table has about 60,000 clones, 90% to 95% seen once; the top ten hold 0.7% to 0.8%. The sample consisted of CD4+ T cells from peripheral blood mononuclear cells, taken in the first trimester of pregnancy. The receptors were sampled from a female donor with multiple sclerosis, enrolled in a pregnancy study.

This rearrangement joins TRBV15 to TRBJ1-4; 10 nucleotides agree with TRBD1. The CDR3 contains 15 residues. The germline V gene encodes CDR1 LNHNV and CDR2 YYDKDF (reference sequence). Trimming took 0 bases from V and 7 from J; bases not matched to a gene: 2. The CDR3 DNA reads TGTGCCACCAGCAGAGAAGGGACAGGGGCTGAAAAACTGTTTTTT. Amino acid sequence: CATSREGTGAEKLFF.

In this sample, this clone turned up many times. The chain employs TRBV4-3 and TRBJ1-1; D is unclear. The CDR3 is 14 amino acids. Germline V gives CDR1 LGHNA, CDR2 YSLEER. Trimming pared 9 bases from V and 1 base from J, leaving 15 bases between. CDR3 DNA: TGCGCCAGTACGGAGGACCTTAGGAACACTGAAGCTTTCTTT. Its protein is CASTEDLRNTEAFF.

The chain carries TRBV11-2 and TRBJ1-4, with D unclear. Trimming left V 5 bases short and J 5 bases short, with 15 bases between. CDR1 and CDR2 from the germline V gene are SGHAT and FQNNGV. The CDR3 spans 15 residues. Written as DNA, the CDR3 is TGTGCCAGCAGCCCCTCAGGTGAACGGAATGAAAAACTGTTTTTT. This translates into CASSPSGERNEKLFF.

The genes are TRBV4-3 and TRBJ1-6; weak D call: TRBD1 (6 bases). CDR3 length: 13 amino acids. Germline CDR1 LGHNA, CDR2 YSLEER. V shed 4 bases and J shed 10 bases, with 11 bases lying between them. The CDR3 sequence: CASSRNRDSPLHF. The CDR3 region has the DNA TGCGCCAGCAGCCGGAACAGGGACTCACCCCTCCACTTT.

This clone was seen once. V usage is TRBV4-3 and J usage is TRBJ1-2; D is possibly TRBD1 (5 bases). This CDR3 has 14 amino acids. Trimming stripped 3 bases from V and 4 bases from J, with 12 bases between. Per germline, CDR1 LGHNA and CDR2 YSLEER. CDR3 loop: CASSHGQGTYGYTF. The CDR3 DNA reads TGCGCCAGCAGCCACGGGCAGGGTACCTATGGCTACACCTTC.

The chain recombines TRBV2 with TRBJ1-5; D unclear. This CDR3 comprises 15 residues. V was pared by 2 bases and J by 0 bases, with 8 bases between. Germline V gene sequence: CDR1 SNHLY, CDR2 FYNNEI. DNA of the CDR3: TGTGCCAGCAGTGAACAGGCCGTTAGCAATCAGCCCCAGCATTTT. This encodes CASSEQAVSNQPQHF.

V and J are TRBV7-8 and TRBJ1-1; D unclear. Trimming left V 1 base short and J 3 bases short, with 6 bases between. This CDR3 has 13 amino acids. The germline V gene has CDR1 SGHVS and CDR2 FQNEAQ. CDR3 bases: TGTGCCAGCAGCTTAGTCTCTTACACTGAAGCTTTCTTT. It encodes CASSLVSYTEAFF.

The chain couples TRBV5-4 to TRBJ2-2, with TRBD2 matching over 7 bases. The CDR3 totals 14 residues. From germline, CDR1 is SGHNT and CDR2 YYREEE (reference sequence). After removal of 4 bases from V and 4 bases from J, the junction contained 4 bases not matched to a gene. The CDR3 loop is CASSPGGVTGELFF. The CDR3 DNA is TGTGCCAGCAGCCCGGGGGGAGTCACCGGGGAGCTGTTTTTT.

V gene TRBV5-1 combines with J gene TRBJ2-7, with unresolved D. V was pared by 4 bases and J by 0 bases, with 11 bases between. The CDR3 runs to 14 residues. Germline-derived CDR1 and CDR2 are SGHRS and YFSETQ. The CDR3 nucleotides read TGCGCCAGCAGCGTCGGCAGGCACTCCTACGAGCAGTACTTC. Its translation is CASSVGRHSYEQYF.

The chain joins TRBV29-1 to TRBJ1-2; TRBD1 is a possible D gene (5 bases). Germline V lookup: CDR1 SQVTM, CDR2 ANQGSEA. V dropped 4 bases and J dropped 4 bases, with 10 bases sitting between them. This CDR3 is 12 amino acids long. In DNA form, the CDR3 reads TGCAGCGTTGCGGACATGACCTATGGCTACACCTTC. Protein product: CSVADMTYGYTF.

The V gene is TRBV5-1, the J gene TRBJ2-7; possible D gene TRBD1, 9 bases. V lost 0 bases, J lost 7 bases, and 17 bases lay in between. The CDR3 covers 15 residues. Germline-derived CDR1 and CDR2 are SGHRS and YFSETQ. The CDR3, as DNA: TGCGCCAGCAGCTTGGGTCGGGGGGGACAGGGTGAGCAGTACTTC. It codes for CASSLGRGGQGEQYF.

This CDR3 is CASSIRDTFLNQPQHF. CDR3 bases: TGTGCCAGCAGTATCCGGGACACCTTCCTCAATCAGCCCCAGCATTTT. The V and J genes are TRBV6-7 and TRBJ1-5; tentatively, D is TRBD1 (6 bases). TRBV6-7 is an ORF for which the function is uncertain. The V gene lost 5 bases and the J gene lost 3 bases, with 17 bases spanning the gap. This CDR3 contains 16 residues.

This sequence joins TRBV7-8 and TRBJ2-4; 10 bases are a match to TRBD1. Losses at the gene ends were 4 bases for V and 5 bases for J; bases not matched to a gene: 5. Per germline, CDR1 SGHVS and CDR2 FQNEAQ. This CDR3 has 15 residues. CDR3 sequence (DNA): TGTGCCAGCAGCTCTATAGGGACAGGGGAAAACATTCAGTACTTC. It is translated as CASSSIGTGENIQYF.

The chain combines TRBV6-6 with TRBJ2-7; 8 nucleotides align to TRBD1. CDR1 is MNHNY, CDR2 SVGAGI, per germline (reference sequence). This CDR3 spans 14 amino acids. V lost 2 bases and J lost 2; bases outside the gene matches: 2. CDR3 in DNA: TGTGCCAGCAGTTACCCGACAGGGGCCTACGAGCAGTACTTC. As protein: CASSYPTGAYEQYF.

The rearrangement links TRBV6-6 to TRBJ1-1; no clear D. CDR1 and CDR2 from the germline V gene are MNHNY and SVGAGI (reference sequence). The CDR3 is 14 amino acids. V was pared by 3 bases and J by 3 bases, with 11 bases between. The CDR3 loop is CASSYVGEDTEAFF. The CDR3, as DNA: TGTGCCAGCAGTTATGTAGGTGAGGACACTGAAGCTTTCTTT.

V gene TRBV7-2 combines with J gene TRBJ2-1, with 15 positions matching TRBD2. V shed 5 bases, J shed 2 bases, and the junction held 10 bases outside the gene matches. This CDR3 contains 19 residues. CDR1 is SGHTA and CDR2 is FQGNSA in the germline V gene. The CDR3 region is CASSGRTSGGAKAYNEQFF. As DNA, the CDR3 is TGTGCCAGCAGCGGACGGACTAGCGGGGGGGCTAAGGCCTACAATGAGCAGTTCTTC.

This clone appeared a single time. The CDR3 DNA follows: TGTGCCAGCAGTGTAGCGGGGGGGCCCGGCGGGGAGCTGTTTTTT. Translated: CASSVAGGPGGELFF. This sequence joins TRBV11-3 and TRBJ2-2, with 11 bases identical to TRBD2. This CDR3 has 15 residues. Germline V CDR1 and CDR2: SGHNT, YENEEA. V lost 6 bases and J lost 7; bases outside the gene matches: 7.

The V gene is TRBV25-1, the J gene TRBJ1-3; perhaps TRBD1 as D (5 bases). The CDR3 is 15 amino acids. Trimming removed 4 bases at V and 2 bases at J, with 12 bases between. Germline V gene sequence: CDR1 MGHDK, CDR2 SYGVNS. The CDR3 DNA reads TGTGCCAGCAGTGGCGGGACGGGGACTGGAAACACCATATATTTT. Encoded protein: CASSGGTGTGNTIYF.

This clone was picked up a small number of times. The V call is TRBV2, the J call TRBJ2-1; D uncertain. Trimming took off 4 bases at V and 6 bases at J, with 10 bases between the two ends. This CDR3 is built from 13 residues. Germline-derived CDR1 and CDR2 are SNHLY and FYNNEI. The CDR3 region is CASSVEKINEQFF. The CDR3 region has the DNA TGTGCCAGCAGTGTAGAGAAGATCAATGAGCAGTTCTTC.

The rearrangement links TRBV6-1 to TRBJ2-2; D may be TRBD2 (7 bases). The CDR3 covers 14 residues. V dropped 3 bases and J dropped 7 bases, with 12 bases sitting between them. Per germline, CDR1 MNHNS and CDR2 SASEGT. In DNA, the CDR3 is TGTGCCAGCAGTGATGGGAGGGGGATCGGGGAGCTGTTTTTT. This codes for CASSDGRGIGELFF.

This chain uses TRBV6-5 with TRBJ1-5; D not certain. This CDR3 region has 14 residues. The germline V gene encodes CDR1 MNHEY and CDR2 SVGAGI. With 8 bases removed from V and 4 bases from J, the gap between germline ends came to 15 bases. For the CDR3, the DNA is TGTGCCAGCGCCCAGGATTGGGTTAATCAGCCCCAGCATTTT. Its protein is CASAQDWVNQPQHF.

The chain couples TRBV7-2 to TRBJ1-1; D gene unclear. The CDR3 totals 13 residues. Germline lookup yields CDR1 SGHTA and CDR2 FQGNSA. Trimming took off 7 bases at V and 3 bases at J, with 12 bases between the two ends. For the CDR3, the DNA is TGTGCCAGCACCGACAAGGTATACACTGAAGCTTTCTTT. Its protein product is CASTDKVYTEAFF.

The chain has TRBV7-9 and TRBJ2-4, with a tentative D call TRBD1 (5 bases). Looked up from germline, CDR1 is SEHNR and CDR2 is FQNEAQ (reference sequence). V gave up 2 bases and J gave up 6 bases, with 14 bases separating them. The CDR3 contains 15 residues. CDR3 DNA sequence: TGTGCCAGCAGCTTATTGACAGTTGAGACAAACATTCAGTACTTC. Its protein is CASSLLTVETNIQYF.

V is TRBV2 and J is TRBJ2-3, with 7 bases identical to TRBD1. Trimming took 9 bases from V and 8 from J; bases not matched to a gene: 17. Germline V lookup: CDR1 SNHLY, CDR2 FYNNEI. The CDR3 covers 15 residues. The CDR3 spells CASFGDRVDRATQYF. In nucleotides, the CDR3 is TGTGCCAGTTTCGGGGACAGAGTAGATAGGGCTACGCAGTATTTT.

The V call is TRBV4-1, the J call TRBJ2-5; D may be TRBD2 (6 bases). The CDR3 totals 17 residues. Germline-derived CDR1 and CDR2 are MGHRA and YSYEKL. V lost 0 bases and J lost 2, with 16 bases in between. CDR3 bases: TGCGCCAGCAGCCAAGACCCGCCCGGGACTCTTCAAGAGACCCAGTACTTC. Its translation is CASSQDPPGTLQETQYF.

The chain is built from TRBV27 and TRBJ2-3; D might be TRBD2 (6 bases). In germline, CDR1 is MNHEY, CDR2 SMNVEV (reference sequence). V gave up 4 bases and J gave up 6 bases, with 20 bases separating them. This CDR3 has 16 residues. The CDR3 DNA is TGTGCCAGCAGTTCACCGGGGGACCCTAGAGGGGATACGCAGTATTTT. It specifies CASSSPGDPRGDTQYF.

CDR3 nucleotides: TGTGCCTGGACTAAGAGGGCAACTAATGAAAAACTGTTTTTT. This encodes CAWTKRATNEKLFF. This sequence joins TRBV30 and TRBJ1-4; D gene unclear. With 4 bases removed from V and 0 bases from J, the gap between germline ends came to 9 bases. Per germline, CDR1 GTSNPN and CDR2 SVGIG (reference sequence). The CDR3 has 14 residues.